The subject of this entry is one T cell receptor beta chain. Its antigen is currently not known. Since a much larger clone is just one base distant, this may be a read error. TCR beta CDR3 regions were amplified from RNA transcripts. A first-round RT-PCR of the TCR CDR3 used the HTBI primer set with the Qiagen OneStep RT-PCR kit. Libraries were constructed in a second round of multiplex PCR, after which size selection and purification were performed. Libraries were sequenced paired-end with 100 bp reads on an Illumina HiSeq2000. Processing in the source paper ran as follows. SOAPnuke was used to process the raw data, removing reads that contained adapters or uncalled bases, had a mean Phred below 15, or lacked an exact match to the constant primer or identifier. High-quality paired reads were merged with COPE v1.2.5, and unique nucleotide sequences were defined as clonotypes. Clonotypes were aligned to IMGT TRBV, TRBD and TRBJ reference segments using MiTCR v1.1. Only V-J combinations with frequency above 0.0001, covering roughly 99% of repertoires, were analysed. The TCS score was defined as the ratio of F50 (clonal expansion) to E x V (chaos), calculated using BLOSUM62-based TCRdist between CDR3 peptides within each V-J. Welch's t-statistics and random forest reduced 500 to 550 V-J features to 13, which were used in a naive Bayes classifier (R e1071). Thyroid-blood repertoire similarity was quantified with the Morisita-Horn index. TCRdb ran its own pipeline on the public reads, namely fastp trimming at Q25 and MiXCR clone calling, and kept in-frame beta chains. All rows with the same CDR3 protein become a single entry with the most common DNA and genes. These V and J calls are TCRdb output, not the study's own analysis. The sample table records around 800,000 distinct CDR3 sequences; 35% to 40% of these occur just once. 7.5% to 9.5% of the sample is taken by the ten largest.

This entry comes from a study of T cells in Graves' hyperthyroidism and ophthalmopathy (dated by TCRdb to about 2019). Turning to the overall study: Peripheral blood was sampled at the time of initial diagnosis, prior to any treatment. To identify distinguishing TCR V-J signatures, a discovery cohort of around 100 patients was used, comprising approximately 40 with Graves' ophthalmopathy and some 60 with stable Graves' hyperthyroidism. An independent validation cohort of around 19 hyperthyroidism patients and about 16 patients who later progressed to ophthalmopathy tested prospective prediction of ophthalmopathy. For training and testing, the 100 or so patients in the discovery cohort were randomly divided in a 7:3 ratio. The study also compared thyroid tissue and blood T-cell repertoires from 6 or 7 Graves' hyperthyroidism patients. After blood sampling, hyperthyroidism patients were treated with methimazole at a starting dose of 30 mg daily, and ophthalmopathy patients were treated with high-dose intravenous methylprednisolone. The paper reports TCR Vbeta CDR3 sequencing of 140 or so peripheral blood samples: approximately 41 ophthalmopathy, about 75 hyperthyroidism and 17 progressor patients.

Overall study results and their limits: In cross-validation, a model built on a 13 V-J signature told ophthalmopathy apart from stable hyperthyroidism with 87.88% sensitivity and about 81% specificity, and in testing the same model reached 80%/75%. Sample size was not statistically predetermined, and investigators were not blinded to group allocation. During validation, the model predicted progression to ophthalmopathy a median of approximately 6.5 months ahead of onset, with roughly 65% sensitivity and 72.22% specificity. Most expanded thyroid clonotypes (frequency above 0.001) were also detected in blood, suggesting blood repertoires may reflect thyroid immune responses.

From the cysteine through the phenylalanine, the CDR3 covers 16 amino acids. CDR3 DNA is the only sequence kept; it has 48 bases, read in frame from the first base. CDR1 LNHNV and CDR2 YYDKDF are derived from the germline V gene (reference sequence). Stable Graves' hyperthyroidism was defined as no progression to ophthalmopathy during 18 months of follow-up. Hyperthyroidism patients were newly diagnosed, with disease duration under 2 months, and aged 18 to 65 years. Patients with uncontrolled infections, other autoimmune diseases, pregnancy or lactation were excluded. Diagnoses relied on clinical symptoms, serum thyroxine and TRAb, thyroid ultrasound and orbital computed tomography. PBMCs were isolated from about 9.1 ml of fresh peripheral blood by Ficoll-Paque density gradient centrifugation. Trizol reagent was used to extract total RNA, and RNA quality was then checked on an Agilent 2100 Bioanalyzer.

Sequencing used blood. The rearranged segments are TRBV15 and TRBJ2-7; the D call is tentative, TRBD1 or TRBD2, as each matches 6 bases. The clonotype originates from a man aged 18 to 35 with Graves' hyperthyroidism. The nucleotides read TGTGCCACCAGTACCCTTTCGGGGGCACCGACCTACGAGCAGCACTTC. This codes for CATSTLSGAPTYEQHF.